The entry below describes one T cell receptor (beta chain). This clone was seen only a few times. Its antigen target is currently unknown. The record has no base qualities; no much larger clone is one base away. Each donor gave one peripheral blood draw, roughly 0.12 L on average, collected into heparinised tubes. A BD FACSAria II was used to sort naive, central memory, regulatory and stem cell-like memory CD4+ T cells with a panel that included CD45RO, CCR7, CD25, CD127, CD95 and CD27. All sorted populations exceeded 95% purity. PBMCs were separated immediately by Lymphoprep density gradient centrifugation and were stained directly, without being cultured. So that batch effects would be minimized, each experiment stained and sorted samples in pairs, pairing one healthy donor with one patient. Sequences LNHNV (CDR1) and YYDKDF (CDR2) are obtained from the germline V gene (reference sequence). The CDR3 contains 17 residues, cysteine and phenylalanine counted. The retained sequence is limited to the CDR3, 51 bases, with the frame set at the first base. The trim is 0 bases for V and 3 bases for J, with a gap of 15 bases between the germline ends.

The sample is drawn from a study of beta chain features in type 1 diabetes (dated by TCRdb to 2016 to 2019). Study-wide context: Patients and healthy donors did not differ in mean age, gender distribution, total cell number or subset yield. Regulatory and stem cell-like memory subsets were isolated from only 8 patients and about eight healthy donors, whereas naive and central memory subsets came from all 30 or so donors. In the study, TCRB repertoires of sorted circulating CD4+ T cell subsets from recently diagnosed type 1 diabetes patients were compared with those of matched healthy donors. Across all samples, fewer than 110,000,000 sorted cells were examined, and cell number per subset correlated strongly with RNA yield.

The High Capacity cDNA Reverse Transcription Kit was used to reverse transcribe all of the isolated RNA, meaning that expressed TCRB transcripts were what got sequenced. Naive, central memory and regulatory T cell samples underwent deep immunoSEQ sequencing, averaging about 3.57 million total reads per sample. After sorted cells were lysed in RLT buffer, RNA was extracted with DNase-treated RNeasy Micro or Mini kits, with the choice depending on cell number. Each cell subset was processed on its own to prevent cross-contamination, while patient and healthy donor samples were processed together. Using the immunoSEQ multiplex PCR, TCRB sequences were amplified from cDNA into 87-bp fragments spanning the CDR3 region. Amplicons were sequenced on the Illumina HiSeq platform. The source study handled its data this way. PCR bias was computationally corrected using synthetic template baselines, reads within Hamming distance 2 were collapsed, and singletons that could not be merged were discarded. Reads were aligned to IMGT to assign V, D and J genes, CDR3 length, and insertions or deletions at six rearrangement sites. Clonotype counts were normalized to sorted cell number within each subset before computing true diversity and Gini coefficients with the tcR R package. The overlap coefficient, calculated on TCRB nucleotide sequences, was used to measure repertoire sharing. Out-of-frame TCRB sequences from naive cells were analyzed to stand in for the pre-selection repertoire. TCRdb provides this immuneACCESS table in a form limited to in-frame rearrangements. Some clones are lacking; in checked studies, under half of them reflect an unresolved V gene, and why the rest are absent is not known. From that table come the V and J calls and clone size; the DNA was used to work out D and trimming. The sample table contains around 330,000 clones; only one count was recorded for 8% to 13% of them. The leading ten clones occupy about 0.015% of the sample.

General study outcomes and caveats: Patients with type 1 diabetes made fewer insertions and deleted more nucleotides at VDJ recombination sites, implying thymic rearrangement abnormalities. PCR may preferentially amplify shorter templates, but because patient and control samples were amplified and corrected together, any resulting skew would affect both groups equally. Sequencing cDNA rather than genomic DNA could over-represent highly expressing activated cells, although activation and CD3 levels did not differ between groups. The naive, central memory and regulatory TCRB repertoires appeared to resemble one another more closely among patients than among healthy donors. A moderate but significant shortening of TCRB CDR3 length was observed in type 1 diabetes patients in all four CD4+ subsets. HLA sub-analyses involved small numbers of individuals, so any influence of HLA type on TCRB rearrangement remained unresolved.

The sequencing input was naive CD4+ T cells from blood. The cell subset or site label of this sample denotes: true naive CD4+ T cells. The chain is assembled from TRBV15 and TRBJ1-3, with TRBD1 perhaps the D gene, on 5 matching bases. This clonotype was obtained from a woman between 25 and 40 years old in good health. CDR3 sequence: CATSRDWGSERGNTIYF. The nucleotide sequence is TGTGCCACCAGCAGAGATTGGGGCTCAGAACGTGGAAACACCATATATTTT.